This is a list of T cell receptor beta chains from one sample in a study of OX40 agonist ivuxolimab in advanced cancers. The assay was immunoSEQ multiplex PCR, and TCRdb's table has in-frame clones only and misses some. This table has 70,000 or so clones, about 85% appearing once. The input for sequencing was CD4+ or CD8+ T cells sorted from blood, taken in a trial of the OX40 agonist ivuxolimab. These receptors were collected from an adult with an advanced solid tumor such as melanoma, head and neck, liver or kidney cancer. Each CDR3 is given with its conserved first and last residue. The D gene is left open where the match is weak. The listing skips clone size in some rows; elsewhere it reads once, few, many or a size class.

>-|TRBD1|TRBJ2-7|TRBV19
CASSMAILGTVPSYEQYF
TGTGCCAGTAGTATGGCGATACTAGGGACAGTTCCCTCCTACGAGCAGTACTTC
>-|-|TRBJ1-5|TRBV5-6
CASSRRDDIHQPQHF
TGTGCCAGCAGCCGCCGGGACGATATCCATCAGCCCCAGCATTTT
>-|TRBD1|TRBJ2-3|TRBV7-9
CASSRDSFSTDTQYF
TGTGCCAGCAGCCGGGACAGTTTTAGCACAGATACGCAGTATTTT
>-|TRBD2|TRBJ2-1|TRBV7-3
CASSPGRGLAANNEQFF
TGTGCCAGCAGCCCGGGACGGGGACTAGCGGCTAACAATGAGCAGTTCTTC
>-|TRBD1|TRBJ1-2|TRBV10-3
CAISEGQGGLYGYTF
TGTGCCATCAGTGAGGGACAGGGGGGGTTGTATGGCTACACCTTC
>-|-|TRBJ1-2|TRBV21-1
CASSPREGNGYTF
TGTGCCAGCAGCCCCCGGGAGGGGAATGGCTACACCTTC
>-|-|TRBJ1-1|TRBV6-1
CATTYSGRTEAFF
TGTGCCACTACTTACTCGGGGCGCACTGAAGCTTTCTTT
>-|-|TRBJ1-3|TRBV4-2
CASSPGPDSSGNTIYF
TGTGCCAGCAGCCCGGGACCGGATTCCTCTGGAAACACCATATATTTT
>-|TRBD1|TRBJ1-5|TRBV9
CASSAQGSNQPQHF
TGTGCCAGCAGCGCACAGGGGAGCAATCAGCCCCAGCATTTT
>-|-|TRBJ2-1|TRBV6-1
CASSEGRDSNEQFF
TGTGCCAGCAGTGAAGGGAGGGACAGCAATGAGCAGTTCTTC
>-|-|TRBJ2-6|TRBV7-9
CASSLIRGPGANVLTF
TGTGCCAGCAGCTTAATTCGGGGGCCTGGGGCCAACGTCCTGACTTTC
>once|-|TRBJ1-3|TRBV6-4
CASRGWTPSGNTIYF
TGTGCCAGCAGAGGCTGGACCCCGTCTGGAAACACCATATATTTT
>-|-|TRBJ1-5|TRBV6-5
CASSYGSLGGNQPQHF
TGTGCCAGCAGTTACGGGTCCCTTGGAGGCAATCAGCCCCAGCATTTT
>-|TRBD1|TRBJ1-2|TRBV5-6
CASSQDRTLYGYTF
TGTGCCAGCAGCCAGGACAGGACCCTCTATGGCTACACCTTC
>-|-|TRBJ2-5|TRBV10-1
CASSELRNWGQYF
TGCGCCAGCAGTGAGTTAAGAAATTGGGGCCAGTACTTC
>-|-|TRBJ1-3|TRBV5-1
CASSITTGLSGNTIYF
TGCGCCAGCAGCATAACTACGGGGCTTTCTGGAAACACCATATATTTT
>-|-|TRBJ2-7|TRBV10-3
CAISDYQGGSYEQYF
TGTGCCATCAGTGACTATCAGGGAGGCTCCTACGAGCAGTACTTC
>-|-|TRBJ2-2|TRBV5-1
CASSLADYAGELFF
TGCGCCAGCAGCTTGGCCGACTATGCCGGGGAGCTGTTTTTT
>-|TRBD1|TRBJ1-2|TRBV19
CASSTSTGGLNYGYTF
TGTGCCAGTAGTACTTCAACAGGGGGCTTGAACTATGGCTACACCTTC
>-|TRBD1|TRBJ1-1|TRBV5-8
CASSPLQGAFNTEAFF
TGTGCCAGCAGCCCATTACAGGGGGCGTTTAACACTGAAGCTTTCTTT
>-|-|TRBJ2-2|TRBV30
CAWSVQMRGGELFF
TGTGCCTGGAGTGTACAGATGCGAGGCGGGGAGCTGTTTTTT
>-|-|TRBJ1-1|TRBV5-8
CASSLGRVAFF
TGTGCCAGCAGCTTGGGACGTGTAGCTTTCTTT
>-|-|TRBJ1-1|TRBV28
CASSLAGRAFF
TGTGCCAGCAGTTTGGCGGGGAGAGCTTTCTTT
>-|-|TRBJ2-7|TRBV19
CASSRQASSYEQYF
TGTGCCAGTAGTAGACAGGCGAGCTCCTACGAGCAGTACTTC
>-|TRBD1|TRBJ2-1|TRBV9
CASSVATGGQGSYNEQFF
TGTGCCAGCAGCGTAGCTACAGGGGGGCAGGGATCCTACAATGAGCAGTTCTTC
>-|-|TRBJ1-6|TRBV5-1
CASSLRQINSPLHF
TGCGCCAGCAGCCTCCGACAGATTAATTCACCCCTCCACTTT
>-|TRBD1|TRBJ2-7|TRBV5-1
CASSLTGARTEQYF
TGTGCCAGCAGCCTTACAGGGGCCAGAACGGAGCAGTACTTC
>few|-|TRBJ1-4|TRBV6-5
CASSYSTGEKLFF
TGTGCCAGCAGTTACTCGACAGGAGAAAAACTGTTTTTT
>-|TRBD2|TRBJ2-7|TRBV5-1
CASSYPTSPYEQYF
TGCGCCAGCAGCTACCCGACTAGCCCCTACGAGCAGTACTTC
>-|TRBD1|TRBJ1-5|TRBV19
CASSIEAGGVFVSNQPQHF
TGTGCCAGTAGTATAGAGGCAGGGGGCGTTTTTGTTAGCAATCAGCCCCAGCATTTT
>-|-|TRBJ1-2|TRBV19
CASRITTDYGYTF
TGTGCCAGTAGGATTACGACAGACTATGGCTACACCTTC
>few|-|TRBJ1-2|TRBV10-3
CAISGGNYGYTF
TGTGCCATCAGTGGGGGGAACTATGGCTACACCTTC
>-|TRBD2|TRBJ2-1|TRBV7-6
CASSLGRAGGTNEQFF
TGTGCCAGCAGCTTAGGTCGTGCGGGAGGGACAAATGAGCAGTTCTTC
>-|-|TRBJ1-3|TRBV5-8
CASSFGRLSGNTIYF
TGTGCCAGCAGCTTTGGTCGCCTCTCTGGAAACACCATATATTTT
>-|-|TRBJ1-3|TRBV5-1
CASSLDGSSGNTIYF
TGCGCCAGCAGCCTTGACGGTAGCTCTGGAAACACCATATATTTT
>-|TRBD2|TRBJ2-5|TRBV2
CASSESASGETQYF
TGTGCCAGCAGTGAATCGGCTAGCGGGGAGACCCAGTACTTC
>-|-|TRBJ2-7|TRBV14
CASRLPGSYEQYF
TGTGCCAGCAGGCTCCCAGGGTCCTACGAGCAGTACTTC
>few|-|TRBJ2-3|TRBV5-1
CASSLGLSTDTQYF
TGCGCCAGCAGCTTGGGGCTTAGCACAGATACGCAGTATTTT
>-|TRBD2|TRBJ2-7|TRBV28
CASCSLSGGPNEQYF
TGTGCCAGTTGTTCTTTGAGCGGGGGTCCTAACGAGCAGTACTTC
>-|TRBD1|TRBJ1-2|TRBV28
CASRETGSYGYTF
TGTGCCAGCAGAGAGACAGGGTCCTATGGCTACACCTTC
>-|-|TRBJ2-3|TRBV27
CASSSARGAWSTDTQYF
TGTGCCAGCAGTTCCGCCCGGGGAGCGTGGAGCACAGATACGCAGTATTTT
>-|-|TRBJ1-2|TRBV7-8
CASSSSGVIYYGYTF
TGTGCCAGCAGCTCTTCAGGGGTTATCTACTATGGCTACACCTTC
>-|-|TRBJ1-1|TRBV7-9
CASSKGGEEAFF
TGTGCCAGCAGCAAGGGGGGAGAAGAAGCTTTCTTT
>-|TRBD2|TRBJ2-7|TRBV10-1
CASKPSGSGEQYF
TGCGCCAGCAAGCCTAGCGGGAGCGGCGAGCAGTACTTC
>-|-|TRBJ2-5|TRBV5-1
CASSLDGGWETQYF
TGCGCCAGCAGCTTGGATGGGGGATGGGAGACCCAGTACTTC
>-|-|TRBJ2-1|TRBV29-1
CSVRPGPYNEQFF
TGCAGCGTCCGCCCCGGGCCTTACAATGAGCAGTTCTTC